The 7 T cell receptor beta chains below all came from one sample that was sequenced in a study of lymphopenia after photon versus proton radiotherapy. The data were produced by immunoSEQ multiplex PCR, yet TCRdb's version contains in-frame clones alone and is incomplete. Of approximately 71,000 clones listed, about nine tenths are singletons. The material was peripheral blood, obtained from a patient treated with photon-based radiotherapy. The receptors originated from a woman aged 70 to 79 with pancreatic cancer.

CDR3 nucleotides: TGTGCCAGCAGTTTTGGGACAGTCCAAGAGACCCAGTACTTC. This encodes CASSFGTVQETQYF. This rearrangement joins TRBV28 to TRBJ2-5; 7 bases map to TRBD1. Germline trimming cut 3 bases from V and 1 base from J; bases unmatched to any gene: 2. The CDR3 loop spans 14 amino acids. CDR1 is MDHEN, CDR2 SYDVKM, per germline.

The gene calls are TRBV10-1 and TRBJ2-7, with 11 bases lining up with TRBD2. V lost 9 bases to trimming and J lost 3 bases; unmatched junction nucleotides: 19. CDR3 size: 18 residues. Per germline, CDR1 WNHNN and CDR2 SYGVQD (reference sequence). CDR3 amino acids: CASRQGEETSGTFYEQYF. For the CDR3, the DNA is TGCGCCAGTAGGCAGGGGGAAGAGACTAGCGGGACCTTCTACGAGCAGTACTTC.

V gene TRBV6-5 combines with J gene TRBJ2-1; 13 bases are a match to TRBD2. Germline-derived CDR1 and CDR2 are MNHEY and SVGAGI. Trimming at V came to 6 bases and at J to 6 bases, leaving 5 bases not matched to a gene. The CDR3 loop spans 15 amino acids. CDR3 protein: CASSRTSGSLNEQFF. CDR3 nucleotide sequence: TGTGCCAGCAGCCGGACTAGCGGGAGCCTCAATGAGCAGTTCTTC.

J is TRBJ2-5 and V is TRBV7-2; D perhaps matches TRBD2 (7 bases). V lost 5 bases and J 3 bases, leaving 13 bases between the germline ends. Germline V gene sequence: CDR1 SGHTA, CDR2 FQGNSA. The CDR3 has 14 amino acids. CDR3 nucleotides: TGTGCCAGCAGCCGGGGGGCGGCCAAAGAGACCCAGTACTTC. Encoded protein: CASSRGAAKETQYF. Together with reference TRBV7-2 and TRBJ2-5, the CDR3 gives the full variable domain: GAGVSQSPSNKVTEKGKDVELRCDPISGHTALYWYRQSLGQGLEFLIYFQGNSAPDKSGLPSDRFSAERTGGSVSTLTIQRTQQEDSAVYLCASSRGAAKETQYFGPGTRLLVL.

The chain employs TRBV4-2 and TRBJ2-1; a weak D match, TRBD1 (6 bases). This CDR3 region has 16 residues. The V gene's germline CDR1 is LGHNA and CDR2 YNFKEQ. V was pared by 1 base and J by 6 bases, with 16 bases between. CDR3 nucleotide sequence: TGTGCCAGCAGCCAAGCGGGGCAGGGGAAAGGCAATGAGCAGTTCTTC. It translates to CASSQAGQGKGNEQFF.

The chain uses TRBV9 and TRBJ2-7; the D gene is possibly TRBD2 (7 bases). This CDR3 contains 14 residues. In germline, CDR1 is SGDLS, CDR2 YYNGEE. V lost 2 bases and J lost 6, with 15 bases in between. This chain's CDR3 is CASSVDGGRGEQYF. The CDR3 DNA reads as TGTGCCAGCAGCGTGGACGGGGGGCGAGGCGAGCAGTACTTC.

The chain recombines TRBV27 with TRBJ1-1, with 7 bases fitting TRBD1. CDR1 and CDR2 (germline): MNHEY, SMNVEV (reference sequence). This CDR3 has 18 residues. Losses at the gene ends were 5 bases for V and 0 bases for J; bases not matched to a gene: 15. The CDR3 is CASSALPGQLSLNTEAFF. CDR3 sequence (DNA): TGTGCCAGCAGTGCGTTACCGGGACAGCTAAGCCTGAACACTGAAGCTTTCTTT.